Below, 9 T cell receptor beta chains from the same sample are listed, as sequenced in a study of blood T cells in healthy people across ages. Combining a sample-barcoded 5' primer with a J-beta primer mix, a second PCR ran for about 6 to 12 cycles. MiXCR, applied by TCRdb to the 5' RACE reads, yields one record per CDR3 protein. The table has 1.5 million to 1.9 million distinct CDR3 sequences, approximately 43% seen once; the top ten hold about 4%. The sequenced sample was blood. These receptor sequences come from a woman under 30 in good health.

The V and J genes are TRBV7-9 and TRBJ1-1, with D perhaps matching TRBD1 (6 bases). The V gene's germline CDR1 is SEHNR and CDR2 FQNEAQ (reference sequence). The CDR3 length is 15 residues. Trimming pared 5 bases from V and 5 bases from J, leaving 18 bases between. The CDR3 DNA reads TGTGCCAGCAGCCCCCCTCCAGGGGCAAGAACTGAAGCTTTCTTT. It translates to CASSPPPGARTEAFF. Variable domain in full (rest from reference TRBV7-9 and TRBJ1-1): DTGVSQNPRHKITKRGQNVTFRCDPISEHNRLYWYRQTLGQGPEFLTYFQNEAQLEKSRLLSDRFSAERPKGSFSTLEIQRTEQGDSAMYLCASSPPPGARTEAFFGQGTRLTVV.

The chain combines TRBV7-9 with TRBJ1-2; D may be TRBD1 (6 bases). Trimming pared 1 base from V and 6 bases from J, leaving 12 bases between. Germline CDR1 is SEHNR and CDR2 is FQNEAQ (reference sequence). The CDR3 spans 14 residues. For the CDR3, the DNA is TGTGCCAGCAGCTTAGGGGGGACAATCGATGGCTACACCTTC. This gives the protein CASSLGGTIDGYTF.

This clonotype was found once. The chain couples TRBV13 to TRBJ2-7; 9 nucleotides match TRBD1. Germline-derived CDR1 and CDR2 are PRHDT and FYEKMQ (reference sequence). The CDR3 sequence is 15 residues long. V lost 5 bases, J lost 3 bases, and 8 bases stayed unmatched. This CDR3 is CASSPDGTGIYEQYF. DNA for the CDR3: TGTGCCAGCAGCCCAGACGGGACAGGGATCTACGAGCAGTACTTC.

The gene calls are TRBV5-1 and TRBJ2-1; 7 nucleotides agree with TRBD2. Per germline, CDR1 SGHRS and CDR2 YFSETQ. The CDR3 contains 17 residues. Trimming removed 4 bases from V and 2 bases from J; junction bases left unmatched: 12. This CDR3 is CASSPVGGRAPYNEQFF. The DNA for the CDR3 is TGCGCCAGCAGCCCCGTTGGTGGGAGGGCCCCCTACAATGAGCAGTTCTTC.

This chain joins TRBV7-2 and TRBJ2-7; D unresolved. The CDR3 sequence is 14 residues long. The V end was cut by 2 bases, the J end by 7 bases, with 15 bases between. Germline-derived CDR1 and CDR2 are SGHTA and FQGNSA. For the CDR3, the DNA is TGTGCCAGCAGCTTACGCGATTGGTACAATGAGCAGTACTTC. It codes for CASSLRDWYNEQYF.

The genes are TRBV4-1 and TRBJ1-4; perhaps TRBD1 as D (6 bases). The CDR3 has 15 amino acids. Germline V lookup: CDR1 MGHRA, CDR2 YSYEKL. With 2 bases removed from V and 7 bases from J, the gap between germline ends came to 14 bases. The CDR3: CASSQLAGEGEKLFF. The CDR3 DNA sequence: TGCGCCAGCAGCCAACTTGCAGGGGAGGGTGAAAAACTGTTTTTT.

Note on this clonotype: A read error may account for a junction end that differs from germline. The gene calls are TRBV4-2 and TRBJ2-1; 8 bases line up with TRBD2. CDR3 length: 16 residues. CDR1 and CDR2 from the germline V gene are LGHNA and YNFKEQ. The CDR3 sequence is CAGSQGSSGRYNEQFF. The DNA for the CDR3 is TGTGCCGGCAGCCAGGGCTCTAGCGGGCGATACAATGAGCAGTTCTTC.

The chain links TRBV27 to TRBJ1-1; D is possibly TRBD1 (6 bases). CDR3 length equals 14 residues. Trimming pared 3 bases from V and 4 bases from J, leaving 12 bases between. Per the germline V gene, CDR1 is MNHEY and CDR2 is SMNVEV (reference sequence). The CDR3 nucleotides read TGTGCCAGCAGTTTTCAGGGGCTTTTCACTGAAGCTTTCTTT. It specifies CASSFQGLFTEAFF.

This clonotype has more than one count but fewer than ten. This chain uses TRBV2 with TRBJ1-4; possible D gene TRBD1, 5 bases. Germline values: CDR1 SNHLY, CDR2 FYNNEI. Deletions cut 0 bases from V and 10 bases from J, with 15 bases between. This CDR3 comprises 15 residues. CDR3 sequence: CASSEARTLGGKLFF. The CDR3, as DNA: TGTGCCAGCAGTGAAGCGCGGACCCTCGGGGGAAAACTGTTTTTT.